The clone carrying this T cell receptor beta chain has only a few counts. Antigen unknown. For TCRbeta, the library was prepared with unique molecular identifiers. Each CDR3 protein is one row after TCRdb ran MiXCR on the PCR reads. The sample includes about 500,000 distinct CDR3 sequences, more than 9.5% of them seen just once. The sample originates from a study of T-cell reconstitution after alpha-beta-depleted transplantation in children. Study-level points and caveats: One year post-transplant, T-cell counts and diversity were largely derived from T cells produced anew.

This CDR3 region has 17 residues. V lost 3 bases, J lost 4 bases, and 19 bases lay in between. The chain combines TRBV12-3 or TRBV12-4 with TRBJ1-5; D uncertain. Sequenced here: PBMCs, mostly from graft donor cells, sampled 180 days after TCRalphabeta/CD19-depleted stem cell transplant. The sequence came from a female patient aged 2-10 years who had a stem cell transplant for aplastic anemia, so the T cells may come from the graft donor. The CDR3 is CASSLDAGSRKNQPQHF. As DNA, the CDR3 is TGTGCCAGCAGTTTGGATGCAGGATCCAGGAAAAATCAGCCCCAGCATTTT.